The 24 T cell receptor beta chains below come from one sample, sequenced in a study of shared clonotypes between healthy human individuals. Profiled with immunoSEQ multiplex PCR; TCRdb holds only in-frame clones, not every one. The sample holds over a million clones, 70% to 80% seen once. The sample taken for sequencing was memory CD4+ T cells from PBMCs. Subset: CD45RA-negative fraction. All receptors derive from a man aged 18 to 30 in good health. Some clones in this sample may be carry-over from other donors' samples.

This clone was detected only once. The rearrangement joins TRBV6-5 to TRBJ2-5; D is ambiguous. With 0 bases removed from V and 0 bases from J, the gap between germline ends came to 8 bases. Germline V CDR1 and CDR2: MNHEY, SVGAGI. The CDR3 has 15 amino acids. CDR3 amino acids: CASSYSAGYQETQYF. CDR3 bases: TGTGCCAGCAGTTACTCGGCCGGATACCAAGAGACCCAGTACTTC.

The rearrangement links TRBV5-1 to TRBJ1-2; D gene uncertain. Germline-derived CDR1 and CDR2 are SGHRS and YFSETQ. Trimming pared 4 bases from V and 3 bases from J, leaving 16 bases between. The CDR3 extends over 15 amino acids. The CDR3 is CASSPTTADHYGYTF. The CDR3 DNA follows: TGCGCCAGCAGCCCAACTACCGCGGATCACTATGGCTACACCTTC.

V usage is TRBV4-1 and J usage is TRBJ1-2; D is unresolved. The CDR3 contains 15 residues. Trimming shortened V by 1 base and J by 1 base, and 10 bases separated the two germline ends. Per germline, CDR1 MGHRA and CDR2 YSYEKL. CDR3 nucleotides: TGCGCCAGCAGCCAAGGACTCCGGGTTAACTATGGCTACACCTTC. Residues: CASSQGLRVNYGYTF.

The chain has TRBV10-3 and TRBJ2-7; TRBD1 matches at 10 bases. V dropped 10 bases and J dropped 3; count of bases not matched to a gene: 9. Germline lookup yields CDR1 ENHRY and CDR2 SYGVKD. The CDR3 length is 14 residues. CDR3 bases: TGTGCCACTGGACAGGGGGGGCTGTTCTACGAGCAGTACTTC. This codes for CATGQGGLFYEQYF.

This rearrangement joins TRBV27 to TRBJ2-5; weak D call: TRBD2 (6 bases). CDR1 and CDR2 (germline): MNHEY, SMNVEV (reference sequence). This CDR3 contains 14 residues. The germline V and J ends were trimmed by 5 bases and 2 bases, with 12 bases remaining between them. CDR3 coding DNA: TGTGCCAGCAGTCGTCGGGAGAAACAAGAGACCCAGTACTTC. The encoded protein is CASSRREKQETQYF.

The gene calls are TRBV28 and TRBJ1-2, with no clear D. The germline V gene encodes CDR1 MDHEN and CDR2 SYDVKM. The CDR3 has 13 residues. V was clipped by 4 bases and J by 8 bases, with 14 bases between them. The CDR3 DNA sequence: TGTGCCAGCAGTTCCCGACCCCGCCGGGGCTACACCTTC. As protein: CASSSRPRRGYTF.

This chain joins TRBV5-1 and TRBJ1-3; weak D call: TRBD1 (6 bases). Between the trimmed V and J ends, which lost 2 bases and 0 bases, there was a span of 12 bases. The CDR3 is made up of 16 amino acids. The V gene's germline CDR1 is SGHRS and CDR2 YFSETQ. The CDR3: CASSFTGISSGNTIYF. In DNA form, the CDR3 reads TGCGCCAGCAGCTTTACAGGGATTTCCTCTGGAAACACCATATATTTT.

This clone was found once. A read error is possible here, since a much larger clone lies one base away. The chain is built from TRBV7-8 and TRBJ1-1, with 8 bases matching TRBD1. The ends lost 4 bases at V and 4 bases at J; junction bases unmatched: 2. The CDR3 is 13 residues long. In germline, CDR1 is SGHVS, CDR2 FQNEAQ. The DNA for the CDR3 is TGTGCCAGCAGCTCCGACAGGGGCACTGAAGCTTTCTTT. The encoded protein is CASSSDRGTEAFF.

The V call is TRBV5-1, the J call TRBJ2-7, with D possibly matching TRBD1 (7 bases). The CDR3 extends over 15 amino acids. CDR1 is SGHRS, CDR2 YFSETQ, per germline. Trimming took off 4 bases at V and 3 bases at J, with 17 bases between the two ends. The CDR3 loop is CASSPEGTAYYEQYF. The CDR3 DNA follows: TGCGCCAGCAGCCCGGAGGGGACAGCCTACTACGAGCAGTACTTC.

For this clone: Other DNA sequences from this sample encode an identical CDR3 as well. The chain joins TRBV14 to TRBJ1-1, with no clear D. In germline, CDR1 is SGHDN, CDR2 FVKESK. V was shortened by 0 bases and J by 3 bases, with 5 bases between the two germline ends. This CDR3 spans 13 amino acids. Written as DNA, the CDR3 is TGTGCCAGCAGCCAAGATCTCTACACTGAAGCTTTCTTT. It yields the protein CASSQDLYTEAFF. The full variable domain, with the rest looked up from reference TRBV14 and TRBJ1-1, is EAGVTQFPSHSVIEKGQTVTLRCDPISGHDNLYWYRRVMGKEIKFLLHFVKESKQDESGMPNNRFLAERTGGTYSTLKVQPAELEDSGVYFCASSQDLYTEAFFGQGTRLTVV.

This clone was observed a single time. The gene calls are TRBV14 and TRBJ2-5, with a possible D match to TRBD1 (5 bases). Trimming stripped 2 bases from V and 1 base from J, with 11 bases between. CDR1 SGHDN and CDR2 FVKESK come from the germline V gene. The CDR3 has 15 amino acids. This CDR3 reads CASSQSRGPQETQYF. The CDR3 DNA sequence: TGTGCCAGCAGCCAAAGTAGGGGTCCCCAAGAGACCCAGTACTTC.

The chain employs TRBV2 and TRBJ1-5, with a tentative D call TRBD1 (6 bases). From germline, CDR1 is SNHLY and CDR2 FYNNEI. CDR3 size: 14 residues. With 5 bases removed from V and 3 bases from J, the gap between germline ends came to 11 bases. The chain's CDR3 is CASSYTGINQPQHF. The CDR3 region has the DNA TGTGCCAGCAGTTATACAGGGATCAATCAGCCCCAGCATTTT.

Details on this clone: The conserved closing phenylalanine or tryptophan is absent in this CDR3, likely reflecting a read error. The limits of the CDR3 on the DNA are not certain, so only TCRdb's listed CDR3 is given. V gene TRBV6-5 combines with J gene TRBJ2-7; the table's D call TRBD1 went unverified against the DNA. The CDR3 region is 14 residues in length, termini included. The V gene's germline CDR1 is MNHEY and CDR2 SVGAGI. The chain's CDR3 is CASSYSGPGVALII.

CDR3 region: CASSLNRGNTEAFF. CDR3 DNA sequence: TGTGCCAGCAGCTTAAACAGGGGGAACACTGAAGCTTTCTTT. The V call is TRBV7-2, the J call TRBJ1-1, with 7 positions matching TRBD1. V gave up 2 bases and J gave up 1 base; unmatched junction bases: 1. The CDR3 loop spans 14 amino acids. The germline CDR1 and CDR2 sequences are SGHTA and FQGNSA.

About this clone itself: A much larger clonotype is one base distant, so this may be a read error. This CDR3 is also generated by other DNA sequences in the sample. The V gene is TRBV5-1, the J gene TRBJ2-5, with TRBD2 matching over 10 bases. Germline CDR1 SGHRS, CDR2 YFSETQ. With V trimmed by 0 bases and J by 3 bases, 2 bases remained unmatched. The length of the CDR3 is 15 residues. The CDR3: CASSLAGTSEETQYF. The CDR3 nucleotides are TGCGCCAGCAGCTTGGCAGGGACTAGCGAAGAGACCCAGTACTTC.

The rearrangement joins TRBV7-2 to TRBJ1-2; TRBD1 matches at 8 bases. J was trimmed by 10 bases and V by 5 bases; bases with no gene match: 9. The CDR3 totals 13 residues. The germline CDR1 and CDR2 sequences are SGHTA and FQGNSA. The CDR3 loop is CASSPGQGLVYTF. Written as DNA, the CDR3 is TGTGCCAGCAGCCCAGGACAGGGTTTAGTCTACACCTTC.

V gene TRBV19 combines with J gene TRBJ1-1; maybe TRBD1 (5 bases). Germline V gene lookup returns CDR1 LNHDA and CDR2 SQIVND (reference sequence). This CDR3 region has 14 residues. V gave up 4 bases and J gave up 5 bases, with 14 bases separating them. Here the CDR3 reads CASSTGRVGTEAFF. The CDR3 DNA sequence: TGTGCCAGTAGTACGGGCAGGGTGGGGACTGAAGCTTTCTTT.

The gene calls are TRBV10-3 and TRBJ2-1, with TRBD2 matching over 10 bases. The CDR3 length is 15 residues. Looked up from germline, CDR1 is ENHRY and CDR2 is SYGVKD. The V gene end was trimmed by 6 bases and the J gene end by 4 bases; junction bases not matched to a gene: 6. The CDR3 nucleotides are TGTGCCATCAGCAGGCCGACTAGCGGGTACAATGAGCAGTTCTTC. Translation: CAISRPTSGYNEQFF.

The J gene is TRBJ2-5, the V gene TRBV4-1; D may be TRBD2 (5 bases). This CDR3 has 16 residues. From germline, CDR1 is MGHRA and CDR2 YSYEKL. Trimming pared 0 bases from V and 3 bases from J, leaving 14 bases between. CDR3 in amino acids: CASSQDLPGSEETQYF. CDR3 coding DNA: TGCGCCAGCAGCCAAGATCTCCCGGGATCGGAAGAGACCCAGTACTTC.

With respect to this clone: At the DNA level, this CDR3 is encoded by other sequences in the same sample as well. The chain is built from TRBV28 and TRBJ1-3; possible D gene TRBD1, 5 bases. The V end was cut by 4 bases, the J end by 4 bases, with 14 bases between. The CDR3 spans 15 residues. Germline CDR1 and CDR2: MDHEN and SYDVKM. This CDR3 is CASSSPGTSGNTIYF. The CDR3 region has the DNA TGTGCCAGCAGTTCTCCGGGGACGTCGGGAAACACCATATATTTT.

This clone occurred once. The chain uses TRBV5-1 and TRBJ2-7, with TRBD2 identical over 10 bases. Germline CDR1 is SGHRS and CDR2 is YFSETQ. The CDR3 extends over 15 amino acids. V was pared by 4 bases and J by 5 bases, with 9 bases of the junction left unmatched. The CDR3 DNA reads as TGCGCCAGCAGCCCCGGCGGGCTAGCGGGAGACGAGCAGTACTTC. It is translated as CASSPGGLAGDEQYF.

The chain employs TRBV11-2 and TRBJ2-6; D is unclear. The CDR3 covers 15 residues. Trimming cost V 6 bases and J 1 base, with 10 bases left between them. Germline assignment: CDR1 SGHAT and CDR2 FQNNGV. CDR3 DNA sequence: TGTGCCAGCAGGCCCGAGAAGTCTGGGGCCAACGTCCTGACTTTC. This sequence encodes CASRPEKSGANVLTF.

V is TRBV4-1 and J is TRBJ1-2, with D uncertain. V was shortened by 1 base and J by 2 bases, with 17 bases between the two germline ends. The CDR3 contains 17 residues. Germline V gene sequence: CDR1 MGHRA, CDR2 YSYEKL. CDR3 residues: CASSQGAGRAKNYGYTF. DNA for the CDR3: TGCGCCAGCAGCCAAGGAGCCGGACGTGCAAAGAACTATGGCTACACCTTC.

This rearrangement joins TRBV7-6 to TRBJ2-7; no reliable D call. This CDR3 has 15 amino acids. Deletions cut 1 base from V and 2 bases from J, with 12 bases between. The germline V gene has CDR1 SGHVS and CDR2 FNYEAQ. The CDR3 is CASSLGSSQTYEQYF. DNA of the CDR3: TGTGCCAGCAGCTTAGGGTCTTCGCAGACCTACGAGCAGTACTTC.